Below are 23 T cell receptor beta chains sequenced from a single sample in a study of shared clonotypes between healthy human individuals. Method: immunoSEQ multiplex PCR; TCRdb's copy keeps in-frame clones and lacks some. Of 550,000 to 600,000 clones in the sample, around 76% were seen once. The specimen was PBMCs. The receptors were gathered from a woman in her 40s in good health. Some clones in this sample may be carry-over from other donors' samples.

This sequence joins TRBV23-1 and TRBJ2-1; D possibly matches TRBD1 or TRBD2 (5 bases each). TRBV23-1 is an ORF, and what it does is uncertain. Trimming shortened V by 6 bases and J by 8 bases, and 14 bases separated the two germline ends. The CDR3 covers 13 residues. The CDR3 is CASSRGLGDEQFF. The DNA of the CDR3 is TGCGCCAGCAGCCGAGGGTTAGGGGATGAGCAGTTCTTC.

The J gene is TRBJ2-3, the V gene TRBV7-8, with 10 positions matching TRBD2. The CDR3 has 16 residues. V shed 5 bases and J 0 bases; nucleotides not matched to a gene: 5. CDR1 and CDR2 from the germline V gene are SGHVS and FQNEAQ. The CDR3 spells CASSPGLAESTDTQYF. The DNA for the CDR3 is TGTGCCAGCAGCCCCGGACTAGCGGAGAGCACAGATACGCAGTATTTT.

The rearrangement links TRBV7-8 to TRBJ2-3; D possibly corresponds to TRBD2 (6 bases). The germline gives CDR1 SGHVS, CDR2 FQNEAQ. V lost 1 base to trimming and J lost 0 bases, with 11 bases between them. There are 16 residues in the CDR3. DNA of the CDR3: TGTGCCAGCAGCTTAGAGGCGGGGTGGAGCACAGATACGCAGTATTTT. This codes for CASSLEAGWSTDTQYF.

As for this clone: Other nucleotide sequences from this sample produce the same CDR3. CDR3 nucleotide sequence: TGTGCCAGTAGCGGATCTAATCAGCCCCAGCATTTT. The encoded protein is CASSGSNQPQHF. The chain joins TRBV19 to TRBJ1-5; D unclear. The CDR3 has 12 residues. Per the germline V gene, CDR1 is LNHDA and CDR2 is SQIVND (reference sequence). V was shortened by 6 bases and J by 4 bases, with 7 bases between the two germline ends. The whole variable domain, remainder taken from reference TRBV19 and TRBJ1-5, is DGGITQSPKYLFRKEGQNVTLSCEQNLNHDAMYWYRQDPGQGLRLIYYSQIVNDFQKGDIAEGYSVSREKKESFPLTVTSAQKNPTAFYLCASSGSNQPQHFGDGTRLSIL.

The CDR3 DNA follows: TGTGCCAGCAGTGAATATGGAAACCCCTACGAGCAGTACTTC. It codes for CASSEYGNPYEQYF. J is TRBJ2-7 and V is TRBV2; D gene ambiguous. V shed 2 bases and J shed 2 bases, with 10 bases lying between them. CDR1 SNHLY and CDR2 FYNNEI come from the germline V gene. CDR3 length equals 14 residues.

The chain is built from TRBV7-3 and TRBJ2-1; 12 bases match TRBD2. Trimming at V came to 5 bases and at J to 8 bases, leaving 7 bases not matched to a gene. There are 15 residues in the CDR3. The germline CDR1 and CDR2 sequences are SGHTA and FQGTGA. CDR3: CASSPRLAGGDEQFF. The CDR3 bases are TGTGCCAGCAGCCCACGGCTAGCGGGAGGGGATGAGCAGTTCTTC.

This clone showed up just once. The rearrangement joins TRBV19 to TRBJ2-1; D not resolved. CDR1 LNHDA and CDR2 SQIVND come from the germline V gene (reference sequence). Trimming stripped 5 bases from V and 5 bases from J, with 13 bases between. This CDR3 contains 14 residues. Written as DNA, the CDR3 is TGTGCCAGTAGTGCACGTGGTAGGGACAATGAGCAGTTCTTC. It yields the protein CASSARGRDNEQFF.

The V call is TRBV5-4, the J call TRBJ1-1, with 9 bases matching TRBD1. The CDR3 totals 17 residues. Germline values: CDR1 SGHNT, CDR2 YYREEE (reference sequence). Trimming cost V 2 bases and J 0 bases; bases outside gene matches: 8. The CDR3 is CASSFPGQGFMNTEAFF. The CDR3 DNA is TGTGCCAGCAGCTTTCCCGGACAGGGGTTTATGAACACTGAAGCTTTCTTT.

Note on this clone: This likely reflects a read error, since a far larger clone is one base away. This chain links TRBV19 with TRBJ2-5, with D uncertain. The CDR3 totals 14 residues. CDR1 is LNHDA and CDR2 is SQIVND in the germline V gene (reference sequence). V lost 7 bases to trimming and J lost 5 bases, with 17 bases between them. The CDR3 is CASTGGVFGETQYF. The CDR3 region has the DNA TGTGCCAGTACTGGTGGTGTATTCGGGGAGACCCAGTACTTC.

J is TRBJ2-7 and V is TRBV7-8, with 9 bases that match TRBD1. The CDR3 consists of 15 residues. The V segment lost 0 bases and the J segment 4 bases; nucleotides outside the gene matches: 4. CDR1 SGHVS and CDR2 FQNEAQ come from the germline V gene. For the CDR3, the DNA is TGTGCCAGCAGCTTAGCCGGGACAGGGATTTACGAGCAGTACTTC. Residues: CASSLAGTGIYEQYF.

The chain couples TRBV28 to TRBJ2-5, with TRBD1 as a possible D gene (6 bases). There are 14 residues in the CDR3. Germline CDR1 MDHEN, CDR2 SYDVKM. V was shortened by 5 bases and J by 0 bases, with 10 bases between the two germline ends. The CDR3 bases are TGTGCCAGCAGTGGGCAGGGGTACCAAGAGACCCAGTACTTC. This translates into CASSGQGYQETQYF.

Worth noting for this clone: Other DNA sequences from this sample encode an identical CDR3 as well. V gene TRBV5-1 combines with J gene TRBJ2-3; D gene uncertain. The CDR3 covers 14 residues. V was trimmed by 0 bases and J by 2 bases, leaving 7 bases between them. Germline lookup yields CDR1 SGHRS and CDR2 YFSETQ. In DNA form, the CDR3 reads TGCGCCAGCAGCTTGGGTGGCCCCACAGATACGCAGTATTTT. Its translation is CASSLGGPTDTQYF. The full variable domain, rest sourced from reference TRBV5-1 and TRBJ2-3, is KAGVTQTPRYLIKTRGQQVTLSCSPISGHRSVSWYQQTPGQGLQFLFEYFSETQRNKGNFPGRFSGRQFSNSRSEMNVSTLELGDSALYLCASSLGGPTDTQYFGPGTRLTVL.

This clone was counted only a few times. The chain joins TRBV29-1 to TRBJ1-5; 7 positions agree with TRBD1. CDR3 length: 12 residues. Per the germline V gene, CDR1 is SQVTM and CDR2 is ANQGSEA. The V segment lost 5 bases and the J segment 5 bases; nucleotides outside the gene matches: 3. The CDR3 nucleotides read TGCAGCGTTACTACAGGGGATCAGCCCCAGCATTTT. Translated, it gives CSVTTGDQPQHF.

J is TRBJ2-3 and V is TRBV28; no clear D. Between the trimmed V and J ends, which lost 2 bases and 3 bases, there was a span of 3 bases. The CDR3 length is 12 residues. Germline V gives CDR1 MDHEN, CDR2 SYDVKM. CDR3 amino acids: CASSLQTDTQYF. The CDR3 DNA follows: TGTGCCAGCAGTTTACAGACAGATACGCAGTATTTT.

The chain joins TRBV11-1 to TRBJ1-2; D not certain. Germline V gives CDR1 SGHAT, CDR2 FQDESV (reference sequence). Trimming cost V 3 bases and J 5 bases, with 10 bases left between them. CDR3 length equals 13 residues. The CDR3 DNA follows: TGTGCCAGCAGCTTTGATGGGATGTATGGCTACACCTTC. This gives the protein CASSFDGMYGYTF. Complete variable domain (other parts from reference TRBV11-1 and TRBJ1-2): EAEVAQSPRYKITEKSQAVAFWCDPISGHATLYWYRQILGQGPELLVQFQDESVVDDSQLPKDRFSAERLKGVDSTLKIQPAELGDSAMYLCASSFDGMYGYTFGSGTRLTVV.

This chain uses TRBV28 with TRBJ1-1, with a weak D call TRBD1 (5 bases). Trimming cost V 1 base and J 2 bases, with 14 bases left between them. The CDR3 consists of 16 residues. Germline V gene lookup returns CDR1 MDHEN and CDR2 SYDVKM. The CDR3 region is CASSLFLGGANTEAFF. In DNA form, the CDR3 reads TGTGCCAGCAGTTTATTTCTAGGAGGGGCTAACACTGAAGCTTTCTTT.

This sequence joins TRBV4-2 and TRBJ2-1; TRBD2 aligns across 9 bases. V lost 1 base to trimming and J lost 2 bases; unmatched junction nucleotides: 3. Germline CDR1 LGHNA, CDR2 YNFKEQ. This CDR3 contains 16 residues. The CDR3 DNA reads as TGTGCCAGCAGCCAAGGGGGCGGGAGGGCCTACAATGAGCAGTTCTTC. As protein: CASSQGGGRAYNEQFF.

To note about this clone: With a far larger clone one base away, a read error is the likely cause. The chain joins TRBV28 to TRBJ2-7, with D possibly matching TRBD2 (6 bases). The V gene's germline CDR1 is MDHEN and CDR2 SYDVKM. This CDR3 has 15 amino acids. The CDR3 is CASSPHGLTTYEQCF. The CDR3 bases are TGTGCCAGCAGTCCCCATGGACTAACAACCTACGAGCAGTGCTTC.

The chain couples TRBV19 to TRBJ2-3, with D possibly TRBD2 on 6 matching bases. Germline assignment: CDR1 LNHDA and CDR2 SQIVND (reference sequence). V gave up 3 bases and J gave up 1 base, with 8 bases separating them. CDR3 size: 14 residues. The CDR3 sequence: CASSMGLRTDTQYF. CDR3 bases: TGTGCCAGTAGTATGGGACTCCGCACAGATACGCAGTATTTT.

V gene TRBV18 combines with J gene TRBJ2-3, with TRBD1 as a possible D gene (5 bases). CDR3 size: 16 residues. The V end lost 0 bases, the J end lost 2 bases, and 12 bases lay between the germline ends. Germline V gives CDR1 KGHSH, CDR2 LQKENI. The CDR3, as DNA: TGTGCCAGCTCACCACCGGTAGGGGTTCCCACAGATACGCAGTATTTT. Translating gives CASSPPVGVPTDTQYF.

The chain employs TRBV30 and TRBJ1-3; D is undetermined. This CDR3 is 14 amino acids long. V was cut by 3 bases and J by 2 bases, with 11 bases left in between. CDR1 and CDR2 (germline): GTSNPN, SVGIG (reference sequence). The CDR3 DNA reads TGTGCCTGGAGCCAGCTCCCGGCTGGAAACACCATATATTTT. Its translation is CAWSQLPAGNTIYF.

This chain joins TRBV6-6 and TRBJ2-1; no clear D gene. CDR1 and CDR2 (germline): MNHNY, SVGAGI (reference sequence). CDR3 length equals 15 residues. V was clipped by 6 bases and J by 0 bases, with 12 bases between them. This chain's CDR3 is CASSHGPSSYNEQFF. In DNA, the CDR3 is TGTGCCAGCAGCCATGGGCCTAGCTCCTACAATGAGCAGTTCTTC.

This rearrangement joins TRBV9 to TRBJ2-7, with a tentative D call TRBD2 (5 bases). This CDR3 spans 16 amino acids. V lost 3 bases and J lost 6, with 22 bases in between. The germline V gene encodes CDR1 SGDLS and CDR2 YYNGEE. The CDR3 DNA sequence: TGTGCCAGCAGCGCCCCCCTCGGACCCGGGAAAGGCGAGCAGTACTTC. Residues: CASSAPLGPGKGEQYF.